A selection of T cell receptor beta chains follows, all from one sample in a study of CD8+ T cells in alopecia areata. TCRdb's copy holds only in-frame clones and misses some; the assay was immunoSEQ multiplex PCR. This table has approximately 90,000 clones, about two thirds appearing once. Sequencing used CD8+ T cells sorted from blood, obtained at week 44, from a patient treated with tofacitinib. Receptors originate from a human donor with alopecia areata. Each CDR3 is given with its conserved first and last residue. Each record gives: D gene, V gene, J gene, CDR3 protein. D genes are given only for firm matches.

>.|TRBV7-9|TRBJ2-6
CASSRVSGANVLTF
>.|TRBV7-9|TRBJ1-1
CASSDQSNTEAFF
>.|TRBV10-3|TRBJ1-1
CAIRSGAMNTEAFF
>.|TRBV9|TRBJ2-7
CASSPAGRSYEQYF
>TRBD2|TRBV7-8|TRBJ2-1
CASSSRTSGLLSEQFF
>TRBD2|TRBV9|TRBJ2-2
CASSVAGGGTGELFF
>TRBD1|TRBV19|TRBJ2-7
CASSIRGQGSYEQYF
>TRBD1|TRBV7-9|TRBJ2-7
CASSSDRGYEQYF
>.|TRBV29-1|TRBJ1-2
CSVPTSTEGYTF
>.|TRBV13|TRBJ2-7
CASSQGTGTATAEQYF
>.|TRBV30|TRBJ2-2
CAWRWGANTGELFF
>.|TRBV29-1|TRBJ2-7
CSVRREYEQYF
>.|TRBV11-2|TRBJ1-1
CASSLNTEAFF
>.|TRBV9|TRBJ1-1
CASSVAGTEAFF
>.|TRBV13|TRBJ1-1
CASTSRRFEAFF
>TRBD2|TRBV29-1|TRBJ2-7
CSASGGLAHEQYF
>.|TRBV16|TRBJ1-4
CASSQSKVSSHEKLFF
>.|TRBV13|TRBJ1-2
CASSTPRPGHGYTF
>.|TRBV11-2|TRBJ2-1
CASSLDPGGNNEQFF
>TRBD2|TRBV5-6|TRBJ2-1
CASWLGGGGPSYNEQFF
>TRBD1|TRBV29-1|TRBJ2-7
CSVAPGQGAGEQYF
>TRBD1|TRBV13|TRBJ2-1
CASSSGTGDWREQFF
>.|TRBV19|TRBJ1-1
CASRIKTGDTEAFF
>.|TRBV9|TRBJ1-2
CASSVASAGSEYTF
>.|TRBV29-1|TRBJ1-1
CSVTSAEAFF
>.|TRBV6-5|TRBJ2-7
CASSYSTGRTRDEQYF
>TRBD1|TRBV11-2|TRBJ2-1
CASSSSGQGAYNEQFF
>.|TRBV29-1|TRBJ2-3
CSVEGLFRTDTQYF
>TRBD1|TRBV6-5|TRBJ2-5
CASSWDREQETQYF
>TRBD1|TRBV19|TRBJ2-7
CASSIGTGGEQYF
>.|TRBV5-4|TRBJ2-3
CASSQQHRTASTDTQYF